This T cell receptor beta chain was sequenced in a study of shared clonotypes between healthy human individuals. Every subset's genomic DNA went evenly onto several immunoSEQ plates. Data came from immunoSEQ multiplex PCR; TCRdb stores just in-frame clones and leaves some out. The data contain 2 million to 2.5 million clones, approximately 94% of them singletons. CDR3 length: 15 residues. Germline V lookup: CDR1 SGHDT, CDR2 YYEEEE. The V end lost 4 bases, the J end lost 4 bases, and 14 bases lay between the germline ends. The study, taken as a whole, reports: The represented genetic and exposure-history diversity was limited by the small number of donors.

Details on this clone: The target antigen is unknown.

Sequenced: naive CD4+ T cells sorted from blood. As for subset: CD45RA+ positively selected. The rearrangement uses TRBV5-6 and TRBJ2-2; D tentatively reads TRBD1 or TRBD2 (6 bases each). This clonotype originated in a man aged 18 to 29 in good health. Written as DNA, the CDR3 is TGTGCCAGCAGCGAGTTGGGGGGCTTCACCGGGGAGCTGTTTTTT. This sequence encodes CASSELGGFTGELFF.